The entry below describes one T cell receptor beta chain. V lost 7 bases and J lost 1, with 10 bases in between. The CDR3 extends over 13 amino acids. Germline-derived CDR1 and CDR2 are SNHLY and FYNNEI. This specimen comes from a study of Ad26.COV2.S vaccination and SARS-CoV-2 variants. Treatment described: around 19 received Ad26.COV2.S at low or high dose, single or two shots; roughly 5 received placebo; per-sample allocation not given. The investigators took samples on day 63 after the first vaccine or placebo injection. Produced via immunoSEQ multiplex PCR; TCRdb's table is partial and in-frame only. The sample has hundreds of thousands of clones, around 90% seen once.

The clonotype comes from a person between 18 and 65 years old who received the Ad26.COV2.S COVID-19 vaccine or a placebo. The rearrangement joins TRBV2 to TRBJ1-1, with a weak D call TRBD1 (5 bases). This specimen was peripheral blood, taken in a trial of Ad26.COV2.S vaccine versus placebo. The CDR3 DNA is TGTGCCAGCAAAACCACAGGGAACACTGAAGCTTTCTTT. It codes for CASKTTGNTEAFF.